This entry features one TCR beta chain sequence. These data are taken from a study of blood T cell repertoires in COVID-19. In the authors' methods: Nucleated cell counts were estimated from reference gene primer amplification. The assay was immunoSEQ multiplex PCR, and TCRdb's table has in-frame clones only and misses some. V, J and clone size were drawn from that table, and D and trimming were deduced from the DNA. The sample records about 140,000 clones, around three quarters being singletons. The sequence was obtained from an older man with acute or convalescent COVID-19. The sequenced sample consisted of peripheral blood.

CDR3 in amino acids: CASSRGTQETQYF. CDR3 in DNA: TGTGCCAGCAGCCGGGGGACGCAAGAGACCCAGTACTTC. The V and J genes are TRBV5-4 and TRBJ2-5, with D perhaps TRBD2 (6 bases). Germline CDR1 reads SGHNT; CDR2 reads YYREEE (reference sequence). V was cut by 4 bases and J by 2 bases, with 9 bases left in between. This CDR3 is 13 amino acids long.